This T cell receptor beta chain was sequenced for a study of T cells expressing NK-cell markers. Overall study context: Seven of the eight sequenced donors were classified as HCMV-seropositive, and one was classified as seronegative.

Following a re-call of the 5' RACE reads, TCRdb has one entry per CDR3 protein and lacks DNA. This repertoire includes under 500,000 distinct CDR3 sequences. With respect to this clonotype: What it recognizes is unknown.

Study results and limitations: Whether expanded NKG2C+ T cell clones were HCMV specific stayed uncertain.

This CDR3 spans 14 amino acids. CDR1 and CDR2 from the germline V gene are SEHNR and FQNEAQ (reference sequence). This sequence joins TRBV7-9 and TRBJ2-7; TCRdb calls TRBD2, which cannot be checked without DNA. This sequence originates from a woman aged 18 to 69 in good health. The sample consisted of blood T cells: a sorted CD56 or NKG2C T cell subset, CD4+ or CD8+ T cells, or bulk PBMC T cells (not recorded which). The CDR3 loop reads CASSLRREVAEQYF.